One sample yielded the 9 T cell receptor beta chains listed below, sequenced in a study of T-cell memory formation after mild COVID-19. TCRdb ran MiXCR on the 5' RACE reads and lists one entry per CDR3 protein. The table shows roughly 150,000 distinct CDR3 sequences, with more than 14% occurring only once. Sequenced: PBMCs or a T cell subset sorted from them (not recorded which). Every receptor here comes from an adult woman who had mild COVID-19 (a few samples of this study predate the infection). Cell type and time point are not known.

The rearrangement links TRBV7-9 to TRBJ2-1, with D maybe TRBD2 (6 bases). V lost 2 bases to trimming and J lost 7 bases, with 9 bases between them. This CDR3 spans 13 amino acids. Germline CDR1 and CDR2: SEHNR and FQNEAQ (reference sequence). CDR3 bases: TGTGCCAGCAGCTTAAGCCTAGCGAATGAGCAGTTCTTC. This gives the protein CASSLSLANEQFF. The entire variable domain, with the rest obtained from reference TRBV7-9 and TRBJ2-1, is as follows: DTGVSQNPRHKITKRGQNVTFRCDPISEHNRLYWYRQTLGQGPEFLTYFQNEAQLEKSRLLSDRFSAERPKGSFSTLEIQRTEQGDSAMYLCASSLSLANEQFFGPGTRLTVL.

CDR3 sequence: CSATLKGISNSPLHF. CDR3 sequence (DNA): TGCAGTGCAACACTGAAGGGGATTTCCAATTCACCCCTCCACTTT. The chain is built from TRBV20-1 and TRBJ1-6, with D possibly TRBD1 on 5 matching bases. Germline V gene data show CDR1 as DFQATT and CDR2 as SNEGSKA (reference sequence). CDR3 length: 15 residues. Trimming stripped 6 bases from V and 7 bases from J, with 19 bases between.

This sequence joins TRBV10-3 and TRBJ1-4; the D is unclear. The CDR3 loop spans 16 amino acids. Trimming left V 4 bases short and J 8 bases short, with 20 bases between. Germline V lookup: CDR1 ENHRY, CDR2 SYGVKD. CDR3 bases: TGTGCCATCAGTGCACTCCCGGCTCGGGGAGGGGAAAAACTGTTTTTT. Amino acid sequence: CAISALPARGGEKLFF.

The chain is built from TRBV3-1 and TRBJ2-3, with D perhaps matching TRBD1 or TRBD2 (6 bases each). CDR1 LGHDT and CDR2 YNNKEL come from the germline V gene (reference sequence). V gave up 1 base and J gave up 1 base, with 12 bases separating them. CDR3 length equals 16 residues. The CDR3 DNA is TGTGCCAGCAGCCAAGTTGGGGGGCCGGGCACAGATACGCAGTATTTT. It translates to CASSQVGGPGTDTQYF.

Comment on this clonotype: The conserved phenylalanine or tryptophan normally closing the CDR3 is absent here, so this likely arose from a read error. The chain uses TRBV29-1 and TRBJ1-3; D is perhaps TRBD1 (6 bases). V was trimmed by 3 bases and J by 4 bases, leaving 10 bases between them. Germline lookup yields CDR1 SQVTM and CDR2 ANQGSEA. CDR3 size: 13 residues. CDR3 nucleotide sequence: TGCAGCGTTGATGAGGGGGTCGGAAACACCATATATATT. This gives the protein CSVDEGVGNTIYI.

This clonotype has a count of ten or more. V gene TRBV2 combines with J gene TRBJ1-3; D unresolved. This CDR3 has 18 residues. With 2 bases removed from V and 1 base from J, the gap between germline ends came to 18 bases. Germline CDR1 SNHLY, CDR2 FYNNEI. The CDR3 is CASSESRFVTASGNTIYF. CDR3 nucleotides: TGTGCCAGCAGTGAATCGCGCTTTGTGACGGCTTCTGGAAACACCATATATTTT.

J is TRBJ2-1 and V is TRBV7-8, with 10 bases matching TRBD2. J gave up 2 bases and V 2 bases, and 6 bases lay outside the gene matches. This CDR3 has 17 amino acids. The germline V gene has CDR1 SGHVS and CDR2 FQNEAQ. Here the CDR3 reads CASSLPPSGGPYNEQFF. The CDR3 DNA reads TGTGCCAGCAGCTTACCCCCTAGCGGGGGACCCTACAATGAGCAGTTCTTC.

A few counts support this clonotype. The chain joins TRBV2 to TRBJ2-5, with unresolved D. The germline V gene has CDR1 SNHLY and CDR2 FYNNEI. V was shortened by 3 bases and J by 5 bases, with 10 bases between the two germline ends. The CDR3 consists of 13 residues. The CDR3 DNA sequence: TGTGCCAGCAGTGAGTTAGCATTGGAGACCCAGTACTTC. Translating it yields CASSELALETQYF.

The rearrangement links TRBV7-6 to TRBJ1-1; possibly TRBD1 for D (6 bases). Germline CDR1 and CDR2: SGHVS and FNYEAQ. V gave up 5 bases and J gave up 4 bases, with 17 bases separating them. The CDR3 has 15 residues. The CDR3 region is CASSPPSTGSTEAFF. In DNA, the CDR3 is TGTGCCAGCAGCCCACCCAGTACAGGGAGCACTGAAGCTTTCTTT.